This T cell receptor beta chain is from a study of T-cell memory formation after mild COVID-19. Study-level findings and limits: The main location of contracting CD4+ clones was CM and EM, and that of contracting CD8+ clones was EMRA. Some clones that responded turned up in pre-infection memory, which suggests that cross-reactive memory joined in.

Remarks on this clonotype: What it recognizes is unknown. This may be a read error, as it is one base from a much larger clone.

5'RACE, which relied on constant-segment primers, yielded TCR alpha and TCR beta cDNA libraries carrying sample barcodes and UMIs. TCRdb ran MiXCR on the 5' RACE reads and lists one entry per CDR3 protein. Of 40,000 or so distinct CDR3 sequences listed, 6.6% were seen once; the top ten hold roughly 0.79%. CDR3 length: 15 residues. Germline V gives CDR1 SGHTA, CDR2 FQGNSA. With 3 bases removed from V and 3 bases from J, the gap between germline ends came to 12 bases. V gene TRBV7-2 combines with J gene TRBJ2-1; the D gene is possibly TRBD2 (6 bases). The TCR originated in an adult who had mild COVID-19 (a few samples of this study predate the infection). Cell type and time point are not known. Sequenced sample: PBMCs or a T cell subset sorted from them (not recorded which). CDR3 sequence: CASSLGGTYYNEQFF. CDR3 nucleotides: TGTGCCAGCAGCTTGGGCGGGACCTACTACAATGAGCAGTTCTTC. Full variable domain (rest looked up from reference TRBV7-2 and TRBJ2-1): GAGVSQSPSNKVTEKGKDVELRCDPISGHTALYWYRQSLGQGLEFLIYFQGNSAPDKSGLPSDRFSAERTGGSVSTLTIQRTQQEDSAVYLCASSLGGTYYNEQFFGPGTRLTVL.